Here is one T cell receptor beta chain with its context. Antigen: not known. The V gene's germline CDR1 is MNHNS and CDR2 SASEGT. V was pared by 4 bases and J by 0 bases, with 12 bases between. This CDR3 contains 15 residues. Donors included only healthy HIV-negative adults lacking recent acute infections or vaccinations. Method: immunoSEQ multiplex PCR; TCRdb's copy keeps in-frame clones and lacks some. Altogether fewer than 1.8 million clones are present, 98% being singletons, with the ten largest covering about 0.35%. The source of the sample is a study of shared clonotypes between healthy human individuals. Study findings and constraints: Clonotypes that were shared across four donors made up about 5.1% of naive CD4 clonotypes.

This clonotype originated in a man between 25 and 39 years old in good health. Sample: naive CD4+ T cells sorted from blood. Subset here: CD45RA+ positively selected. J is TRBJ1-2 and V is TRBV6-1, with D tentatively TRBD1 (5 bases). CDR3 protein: CASSVGTTPNYGYTF. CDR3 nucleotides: TGTGCCAGCAGTGTCGGGACTACCCCTAACTATGGCTACACCTTC.